Listed below are T cell receptor beta chains from one sample, sequenced in a study of blood T cell repertoires in COVID-19. Measured with immunoSEQ multiplex PCR; TCRdb has only the in-frame clones, and not every one. In the table there are just over 150,000 clones, 75% to 90% of which are singletons. Sequenced input: peripheral blood. All receptors derive from a man in his 60s with acute or convalescent COVID-19. CDR3s include the opening cysteine and the closing phenylalanine or tryptophan. A D gene is named only where the DNA matches it firmly. A row's size may be missing; if present it is once, few, many or a size class.

D gene	V gene	clone size	J gene	CDR3 DNA	CDR3 protein
.	TRBV6-5	.	TRBJ2-7	TGTGCCAGCTCCCGGGGACAATCCTACGAGCAGTACTTC	CASSRGQSYEQYF
.	TRBV24-1	once	TRBJ1-1	TGTGCCACCAGAGGGGTCAACACTGAAGCTTTCTTT	CATRGVNTEAFF
TRBD1	TRBV6-6	.	TRBJ1-2	TGTGCCAGCGAACAGGGGGTCTATGGCTACACCTTC	CASEQGVYGYTF
TRBD1	TRBV18	.	TRBJ1-1	TGTGCCAGCTCGCGACAGGGAAACGGGGTGATGACTGAAGCTTTCTTT	CASSRQGNGVMTEAFF
.	TRBV25-1	.	TRBJ1-1	TGTGCCAGCAGTGAATTGCGGGCAGGGGAGACTGAAGCTTTCTTT	CASSELRAGETEAFF
.	TRBV7-9	.	TRBJ2-7	TGTGCCAGCGGTGGGCGATCCTACGAGCAGTACTTC	CASGGRSYEQYF
TRBD2	TRBV7-2	.	TRBJ2-7	TGTGCCAGCAGCTTAAGCTCGGCGGGGGGGTTCCACGAGCAGTACTTC	CASSLSSAGGFHEQYF
.	TRBV7-6	.	TRBJ1-6	TGTGCCAGCAGAAGCGACGCGGGGAATTCACCCCTCCACTTT	CASRSDAGNSPLHF
.	TRBV20-1	.	TRBJ1-5	TGCAGTGCTAGTCAGTCCCAGGGGAATCAGCCCCAGCATTTT	CSASQSQGNQPQHF
TRBD2	TRBV11-2	.	TRBJ2-3	TGTGCCAGCAGGACGGTGGGCGGGAGAACAGATACGCAGTATTTT	CASRTVGGRTDTQYF
.	TRBV2	.	TRBJ2-7	TGTGCCAGCAGCCCGTCCTACGAGCAGTACTTC	CASSPSYEQYF
TRBD1	TRBV18	.	TRBJ2-3	TGTGCCAGCTCACCAAGCGGACAGGGGATGACAGATACGCAGTATTTT	CASSPSGQGMTDTQYF
TRBD2	TRBV3-1/TRBV3-2	.	TRBJ2-7	TGTGCCAGCAGCCAAGATCTATGGACAGGGGGACTAGCGGGAGTAATGGGTCCTTACGAGCAGTACTTC	CASSQDLWTGGLAGVMGPYEQYF
TRBD1	TRBV6-5	.	TRBJ1-5	TGTGCCAGCACCGACCGGGACAGGACCGGAGCCCAGCATTTT	CASTDRDRTGAQHF
TRBD1	TRBV7-6	.	TRBJ2-7	TGTGCCAGCAGCTTAGGCAGGGGGGAGCAGTACTTC	CASSLGRGEQYF
.	TRBV3-1/TRBV3-2	.	TRBJ2-1	TGTGCCAGCAGCCAAGGAGGAGGGGCCACTACCCGATACAATGAGCAGTTCTTC	CASSQGGGATTRYNEQFF
.	TRBV3-1/TRBV3-2	few	TRBJ1-2	TGTGCCAGCAGCCCGAGGGAGGCGGGCTATGGCTACACCTTC	CASSPREAGYGYTF
TRBD2	TRBV10-2	.	TRBJ2-7	TGCGCCAGCATGTGGGTGGGAGGGAGCTCCTACGAGCAGTACTTC	CASMWVGGSSYEQYF
.	TRBV6-5	.	TRBJ2-5	TGTGCCGCAAAAACAGGGTACGAGACCCAGTACTTC	CAAKTGYETQYF
.	TRBV10-3	.	TRBJ1-2	TGTGCCATCAAGCAAGGGGCAGGGGGCTACACCTTC	CAIKQGAGGYTF
TRBD1	TRBV10-3	.	TRBJ1-2	TGTGCCATCGGACAGGCTGGATTTGGCTACACCTTC	CAIGQAGFGYTF
.	TRBV2	few	TRBJ1-2	TGTGCCAGCAGTGTCGACAGCAACGGAGACTATGGCTACACCTTC	CASSVDSNGDYGYTF
TRBD1	TRBV5-4	.	TRBJ1-3	TGTGCCAGCAGCTTGACTTCGGGACAGGATAATATTTTT	CASSLTSGQDNIF
.	TRBV27	.	TRBJ1-1	TGTGCCAGCAGTTTATCGTCCGGGGTGAACACTGAAGCTTTCTTT	CASSLSSGVNTEAFF
.	TRBV29-1	few	TRBJ1-6	TGCACCTGGTTGCGGGGTAGGAATTCACCCCTCCACTTT	CTWLRGRNSPLHF
TRBD1	TRBV6-2/TRBV6-3	.	TRBJ2-7	TGTGCCAGCAGTTATCTCAGACAGGGCTACGAGCAGTACTTC	CASSYLRQGYEQYF
TRBD2	TRBV3-1/TRBV3-2	.	TRBJ2-1	TGTGCCAGCAGCCATGAGTTAGCGGGGGGGATGTTCTTC	CASSHELAGGMFF
.	TRBV5-1	.	TRBJ1-4	TGCGCCAGCAGCTTGGGGGCAGCAACTAATGAAAAACTGTTTTTT	CASSLGAATNEKLFF
.	TRBV10-3	.	TRBJ2-7	TGTGCCATCAGTGCCTTGAGAGACGAGCAGTACTTC	CAISALRDEQYF
.	TRBV9	.	TRBJ1-2	TGTGCCAGCACTCGGGACACCTATAACTATGGCTACACCTTC	CASTRDTYNYGYTF
.	TRBV6-5	few	TRBJ1-2	TGTGCCAGCACCCTACGGTCGGGGGGTAGTGGCTACACCTTC	CASTLRSGGSGYTF
TRBD2	TRBV5-6	once	TRBJ2-7	TGTGCCAGCAGCTCGGGACTAGCGAACTCCTACGAGCAGTACTTC	CASSSGLANSYEQYF
TRBD1	TRBV6-6	.	TRBJ2-7	TGTGCCAGCAGCATCAGACAGGGGGATGGTGAGCAGTACTTC	CASSIRQGDGEQYF
TRBD2	TRBV9	.	TRBJ2-1	TGTGCCAGCAGCCCCCAGGAGACTAGCGGTAATGAGCAGTTCTTC	CASSPQETSGNEQFF